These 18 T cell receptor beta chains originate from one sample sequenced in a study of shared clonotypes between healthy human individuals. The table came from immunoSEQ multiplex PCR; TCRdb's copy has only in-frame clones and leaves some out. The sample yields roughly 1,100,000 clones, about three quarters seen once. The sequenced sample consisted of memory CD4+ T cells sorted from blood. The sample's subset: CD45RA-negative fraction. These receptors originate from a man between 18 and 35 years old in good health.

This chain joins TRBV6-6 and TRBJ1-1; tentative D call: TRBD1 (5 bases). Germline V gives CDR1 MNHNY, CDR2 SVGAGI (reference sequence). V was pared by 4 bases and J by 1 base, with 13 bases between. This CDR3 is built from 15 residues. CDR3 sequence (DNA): TGTGCCAGCAGTTTCCCTGGGGCGGGGAACACTGAAGCTTTCTTT. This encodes CASSFPGAGNTEAFF.

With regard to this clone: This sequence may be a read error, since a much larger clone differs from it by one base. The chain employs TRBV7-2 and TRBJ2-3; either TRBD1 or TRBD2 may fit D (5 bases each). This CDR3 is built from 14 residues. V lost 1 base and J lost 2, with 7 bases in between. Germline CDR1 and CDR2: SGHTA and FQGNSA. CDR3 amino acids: CASSLGGTTDTQYF. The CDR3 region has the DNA TGTGCCAGCAGCTTAGGAGGGACCACAGATACGCAGTATTTT.

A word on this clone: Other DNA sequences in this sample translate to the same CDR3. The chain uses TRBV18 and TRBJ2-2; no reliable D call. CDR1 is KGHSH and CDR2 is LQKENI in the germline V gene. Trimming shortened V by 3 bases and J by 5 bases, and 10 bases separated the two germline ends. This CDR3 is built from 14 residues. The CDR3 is CASSPPAVTGELFF. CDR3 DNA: TGTGCCAGCTCACCCCCGGCAGTGACCGGGGAGCTGTTTTTT.

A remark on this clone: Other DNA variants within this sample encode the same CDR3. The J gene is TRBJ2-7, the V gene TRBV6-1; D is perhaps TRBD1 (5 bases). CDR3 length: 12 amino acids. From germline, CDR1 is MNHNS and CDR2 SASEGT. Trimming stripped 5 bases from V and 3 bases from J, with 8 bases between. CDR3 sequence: CASSTQGYEQYF. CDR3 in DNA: TGTGCCAGCAGTACCCAGGGCTACGAGCAGTACTTC.

CDR3 nucleotides: TGTGCCTCTCACCGGGACAGGGACTCGGAGCAGTACTTC. It encodes CASHRDRDSEQYF. V usage is TRBV10-3 and J usage is TRBJ2-7, with 9 bases that match TRBD1. In germline, CDR1 is ENHRY, CDR2 SYGVKD. Unmatched junction bases numbered 12, after V lost 11 bases and J lost 7 bases. The CDR3 loop spans 13 amino acids.

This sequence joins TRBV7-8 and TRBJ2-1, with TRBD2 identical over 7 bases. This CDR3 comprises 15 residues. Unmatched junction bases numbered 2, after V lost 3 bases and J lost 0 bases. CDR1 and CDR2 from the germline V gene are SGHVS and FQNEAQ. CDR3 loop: CASSFLADSYNEQFF. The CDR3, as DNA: TGTGCCAGCAGCTTTCTAGCGGACTCCTACAATGAGCAGTTCTTC.

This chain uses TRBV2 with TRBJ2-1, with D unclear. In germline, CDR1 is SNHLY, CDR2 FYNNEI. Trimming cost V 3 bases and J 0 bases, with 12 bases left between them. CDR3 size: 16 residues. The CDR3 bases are TGTGCCAGCAGTGAGACGGCACCGGGCTCCTACAATGAGCAGTTCTTC. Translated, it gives CASSETAPGSYNEQFF.

Written as DNA, the CDR3 is TGTGCCAGCTCACGGTTCCAGGATTCGACAGGAAAGGGTGAAAAACTGTTTTTT. Amino acid sequence: CASSRFQDSTGKGEKLFF. This chain links TRBV18 with TRBJ1-4; TRBD1 might be the D (6 bases). Germline V gene lookup returns CDR1 KGHSH and CDR2 LQKENI. The CDR3 contains 18 residues. V lost 4 bases and J 7 bases, leaving 25 bases between the germline ends.

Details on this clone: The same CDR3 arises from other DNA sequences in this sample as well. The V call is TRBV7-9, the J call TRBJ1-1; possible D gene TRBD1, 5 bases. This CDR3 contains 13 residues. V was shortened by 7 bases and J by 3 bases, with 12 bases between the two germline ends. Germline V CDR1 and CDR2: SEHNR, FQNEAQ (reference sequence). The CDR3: CASNEGAYTEAFF. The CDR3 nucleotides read TGTGCCAGCAACGAAGGGGCTTACACTGAAGCTTTCTTT.

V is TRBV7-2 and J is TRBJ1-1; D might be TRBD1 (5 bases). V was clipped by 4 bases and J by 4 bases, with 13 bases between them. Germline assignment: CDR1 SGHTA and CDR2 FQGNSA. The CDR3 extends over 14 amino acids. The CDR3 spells CASSYVGAGTEAFF. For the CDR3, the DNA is TGTGCCAGCAGCTACGTTGGGGCGGGCACTGAAGCTTTCTTT. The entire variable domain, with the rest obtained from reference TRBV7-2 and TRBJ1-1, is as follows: GAGVSQSPSNKVTEKGKDVELRCDPISGHTALYWYRQSLGQGLEFLIYFQGNSAPDKSGLPSDRFSAERTGGSVSTLTIQRTQQEDSAVYLCASSYVGAGTEAFFGQGTRLTVV.

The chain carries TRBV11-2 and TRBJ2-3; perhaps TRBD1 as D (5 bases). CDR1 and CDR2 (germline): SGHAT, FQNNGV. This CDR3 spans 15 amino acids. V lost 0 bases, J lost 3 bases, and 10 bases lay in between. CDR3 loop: CASSLDGKGTDTQYF. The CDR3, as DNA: TGTGCCAGCAGCTTAGATGGGAAGGGGACAGATACGCAGTATTTT.

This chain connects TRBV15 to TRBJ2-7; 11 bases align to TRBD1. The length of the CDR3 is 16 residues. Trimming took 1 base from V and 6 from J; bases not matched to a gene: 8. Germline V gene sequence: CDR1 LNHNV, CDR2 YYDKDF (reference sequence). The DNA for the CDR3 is TGTGCCACCAGCAGAGGCCCGGGACAGGGGGTTGGCGAGCAGTACTTC. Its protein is CATSRGPGQGVGEQYF. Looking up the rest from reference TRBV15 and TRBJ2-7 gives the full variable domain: DAMVIQNPRYQVTQFGKPVTLSCSQTLNHNVMYWYQQKSSQAPKLLFHYYDKDFNNEADTPDNFQSRRPNTSFCFLDIRSPGLGDTAMYLCATSRGPGQGVGEQYFGPGTRLTVT.

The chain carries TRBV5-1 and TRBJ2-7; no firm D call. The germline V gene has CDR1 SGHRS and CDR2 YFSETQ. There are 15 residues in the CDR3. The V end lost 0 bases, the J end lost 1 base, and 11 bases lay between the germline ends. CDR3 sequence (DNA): TGCGCCAGCAGCTTGGATGATTTTGGATCCTACGAGCAGTACTTC. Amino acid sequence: CASSLDDFGSYEQYF.

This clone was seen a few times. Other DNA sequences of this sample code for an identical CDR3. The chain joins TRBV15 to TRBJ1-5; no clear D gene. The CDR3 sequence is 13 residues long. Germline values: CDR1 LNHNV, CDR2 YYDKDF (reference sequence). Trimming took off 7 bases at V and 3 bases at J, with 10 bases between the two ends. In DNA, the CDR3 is TGTGCCACCACGACGGGGTCCAATCAGCCCCAGCATTTT. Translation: CATTTGSNQPQHF.

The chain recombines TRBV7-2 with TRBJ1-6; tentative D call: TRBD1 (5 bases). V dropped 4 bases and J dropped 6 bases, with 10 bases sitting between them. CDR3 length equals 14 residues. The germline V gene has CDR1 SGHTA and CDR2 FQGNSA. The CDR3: CASSYGAANSPLHF. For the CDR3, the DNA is TGTGCCAGCAGCTATGGGGCAGCTAATTCACCCCTCCACTTT. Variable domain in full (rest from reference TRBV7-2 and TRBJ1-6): GAGVSQSPSNKVTEKGKDVELRCDPISGHTALYWYRQSLGQGLEFLIYFQGNSAPDKSGLPSDRFSAERTGGSVSTLTIQRTQQEDSAVYLCASSYGAANSPLHFGNGTRLTVT.

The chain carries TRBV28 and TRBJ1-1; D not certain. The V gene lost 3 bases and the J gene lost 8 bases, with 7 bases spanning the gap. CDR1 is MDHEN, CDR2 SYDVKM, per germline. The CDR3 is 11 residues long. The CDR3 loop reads CASSLGSEAFF. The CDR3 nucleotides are TGTGCCAGCAGTTTGGGGTCCGAAGCTTTCTTT.

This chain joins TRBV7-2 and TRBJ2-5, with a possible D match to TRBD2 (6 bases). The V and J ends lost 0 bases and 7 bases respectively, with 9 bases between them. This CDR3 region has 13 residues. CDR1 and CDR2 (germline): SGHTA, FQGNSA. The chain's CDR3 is CASSLAGGGTQYF. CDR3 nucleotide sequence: TGTGCCAGCAGCTTAGCGGGGGGTGGGACCCAGTACTTC.

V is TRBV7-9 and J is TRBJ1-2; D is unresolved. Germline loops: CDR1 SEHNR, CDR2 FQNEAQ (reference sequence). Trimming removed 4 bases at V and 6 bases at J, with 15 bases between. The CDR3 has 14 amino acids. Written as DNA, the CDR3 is TGTGCCAGCAGCTCAGAAAGCCAAGTACATGGCTACACCTTC. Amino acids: CASSSESQVHGYTF.